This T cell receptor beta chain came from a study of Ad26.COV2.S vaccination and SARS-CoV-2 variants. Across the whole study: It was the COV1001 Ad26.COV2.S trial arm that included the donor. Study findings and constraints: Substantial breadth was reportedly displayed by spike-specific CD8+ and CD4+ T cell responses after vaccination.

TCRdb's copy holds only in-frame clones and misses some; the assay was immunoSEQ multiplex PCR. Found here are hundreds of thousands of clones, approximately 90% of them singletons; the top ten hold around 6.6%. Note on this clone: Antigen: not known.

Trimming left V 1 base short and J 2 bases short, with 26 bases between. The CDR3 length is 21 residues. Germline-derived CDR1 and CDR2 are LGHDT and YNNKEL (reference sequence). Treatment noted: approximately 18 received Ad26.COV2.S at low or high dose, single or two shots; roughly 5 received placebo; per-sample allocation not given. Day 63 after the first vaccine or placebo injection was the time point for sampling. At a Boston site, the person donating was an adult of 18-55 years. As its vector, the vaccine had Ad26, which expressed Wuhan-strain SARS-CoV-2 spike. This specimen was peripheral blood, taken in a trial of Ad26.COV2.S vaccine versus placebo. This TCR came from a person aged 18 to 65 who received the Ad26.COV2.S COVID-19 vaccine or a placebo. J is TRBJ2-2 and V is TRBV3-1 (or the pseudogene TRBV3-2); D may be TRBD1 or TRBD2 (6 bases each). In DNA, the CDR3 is TGTGCCAGCAGCCAAGTTCTCTGGGGGGCGGTGGAGTCTTTAAACACCGGGGAGCTGTTTTTT. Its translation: CASSQVLWGAVESLNTGELFF.